These 14 T cell receptor beta chains came from one sample sequenced in a study of blood T cell repertoires in COVID-19 (dated by TCRdb to the early 2020s). The library came from the immunoSEQ multiplex PCR assay. Drawn from immuneACCESS, this table holds only the in-frame rearrangements with V and J called that TCRdb kept. Clones are partly lost; checked studies trace under half to an unresolved V gene and leave the rest unexplained. Present in this sample are around 200,000 clones, approximately 85% of which were seen just once. The ten biggest clones cover 10% to 11% of the sample. Specimen: peripheral blood. The receptors were sampled from a human donor with active or convalescent COVID-19. The donor label of this sample is uncertain.

The V call is TRBV2, the J call TRBJ2-5, with 7 bases lining up with TRBD2. The CDR3 is made up of 14 amino acids. J was trimmed by 5 bases and V by 7 bases; bases with no gene match: 10. Germline CDR1 is SNHLY and CDR2 is FYNNEI. CDR3: CASNPELARETQYF. CDR3 in DNA: TGTGCCAGCAACCCGGAACTAGCGAGGGAGACCCAGTACTTC. The full variable domain, in which reference TRBV2 and TRBJ2-5 provide the parts outside the CDR3, is EPEVTQTPSHQVTQMGQEVILRCVPISNHLYFYWYRQILGQKVEFLVSFYNNEISEKSEIFDDQFSVERPDGSNFTLKIRSTKLEDSAMYFCASNPELARETQYFGPGTRLLVL.

V is TRBV30 and J is TRBJ2-3, with 11 bases lining up with TRBD1. Germline V gene sequence: CDR1 GTSNPN, CDR2 SVGIG (reference sequence). The ends lost 2 bases at V and 1 base at J; junction bases unmatched: 8. The length of the CDR3 is 17 residues. The CDR3 reads CAWSLGQGAAGTDTQYF. CDR3 DNA: TGTGCCTGGAGTTTAGGACAGGGGGCGGCTGGCACAGATACGCAGTATTTT.

The J gene is TRBJ1-1, the V gene TRBV7-9; no reliable D call. The CDR3 extends over 15 amino acids. The germline V gene has CDR1 SEHNR and CDR2 FQNEAQ (reference sequence). Trimming removed 3 bases from V and 10 bases from J, with 21 bases in between. The CDR3 region is CASSFGSSRPPVAFF. For the CDR3, the DNA is TGTGCCAGCAGCTTCGGGAGCAGCCGCCCTCCGGTAGCTTTCTTT.

The chain recombines TRBV6-5 with TRBJ2-5, with TRBD2 matching over 11 bases. The CDR3 has 16 residues. Per the germline V gene, CDR1 is MNHEY and CDR2 is SVGAGI. V shed 0 bases, J shed 4 bases, and the junction held 4 bases outside the gene matches. DNA for the CDR3: TGTGCCAGCAGTTACTCTTCTAGCGGGAGGCGAGAGACCCAGTACTTC. Amino acids: CASSYSSSGRRETQYF.

This sequence joins TRBV5-6 and TRBJ1-1, with D possibly matching TRBD1 (5 bases). The germline gives CDR1 SGHDT, CDR2 YYEEEE. The CDR3 loop spans 15 amino acids. V was clipped by 4 bases and J by 4 bases, with 17 bases between them. The CDR3 loop reads CASSQVGSQGTEAFF. CDR3 DNA sequence: TGTGCCAGCAGCCAAGTAGGTTCCCAGGGCACTGAAGCTTTCTTT.

V is TRBV7-9 and J is TRBJ2-5, with TRBD1 matching 7 bases. V lost 8 bases to trimming and J lost 7 bases; unmatched junction nucleotides: 7. Germline V gives CDR1 SEHNR, CDR2 FQNEAQ (reference sequence). The length of the CDR3 is 12 residues. DNA of the CDR3: TGTGCCAGCGGGCCTCGGACAGGGACCCAGTACTTC. The encoded protein is CASGPRTGTQYF.

This chain connects TRBV2 to TRBJ2-5; 7 nucleotides match TRBD2. J was trimmed by 3 bases and V by 5 bases; bases with no gene match: 6. Germline lookup yields CDR1 SNHLY and CDR2 FYNNEI. The CDR3 runs 14 residues. The DNA for the CDR3 is TGTGCCAGCAGTTTTAGACGGGAGGAAGAGACCCAGTACTTC. Translated: CASSFRREEETQYF.

The J gene is TRBJ2-7, the V gene TRBV29-1, with D maybe TRBD2 (6 bases). In germline, CDR1 is SQVTM, CDR2 ANQGSEA. The CDR3 sequence is 13 residues long. Trimming removed 7 bases from V and 3 bases from J, with 16 bases in between. This CDR3 is CSARGRGFYEQYF. The CDR3 DNA reads TGCAGCGCCCGGGGACGGGGGTTCTACGAGCAGTACTTC.

The CDR3 nucleotides are TGTGCCAGCAGCATGGGGACAACTTCCTACGAGCAGTACTTC. This translates into CASSMGTTSYEQYF. The gene calls are TRBV5-4 and TRBJ2-7; possible D gene TRBD1, 6 bases. CDR1 SGHNT and CDR2 YYREEE come from the germline V gene (reference sequence). This CDR3 is built from 14 residues. The ends were cut back, 4 bases at V and 1 base at J, with 12 bases in the middle.

CDR3 loop: CASSSRGAGRTDTQYF. The CDR3 region has the DNA TGCGCCAGCAGTTCTCGGGGGGCAGGTCGTACAGATACGCAGTATTTT. The V gene is TRBV5-1, the J gene TRBJ2-3; perhaps TRBD2 as D (7 bases). The CDR3 runs 16 residues. CDR1 and CDR2 from the germline V gene are SGHRS and YFSETQ. The germline V and J ends were trimmed by 5 bases and 3 bases, with 19 bases remaining between them.

This sequence joins TRBV5-1 and TRBJ1-1; D gene ambiguous. Germline CDR1 and CDR2: SGHRS and YFSETQ. Trimming left V 2 bases short and J 2 bases short, with 4 bases between. There are 12 residues in the CDR3. The CDR3 DNA is TGCGCCAGCAGCTTCCAAAACACTGAAGCTTTCTTT. Translated, it gives CASSFQNTEAFF.

The rearrangement joins TRBV10-3 to TRBJ2-1; TRBD2 might be the D (5 bases). Germline values: CDR1 ENHRY, CDR2 SYGVKD. Trimming left V 9 bases short and J 0 bases short, with 24 bases between. This CDR3 has 18 residues. CDR3 coding DNA: TGTGCCATGAGCGGAGGCCTGGGGTTTAGTGACTCCTACAATGAGCAGTTCTTC. This gives the protein CAMSGGLGFSDSYNEQFF.

The sample holds a few counts of this clone. The CDR3 DNA reads TGTGCCAGCAGCCAGAGGACTAGGTGGGATGAGCAGTTCTTC. As protein: CASSQRTRWDEQFF. The V gene is TRBV4-2, the J gene TRBJ2-1; 7 bases fit TRBD2. CDR1 is LGHNA and CDR2 is YNFKEQ in the germline V gene. Trimming cost V 3 bases and J 8 bases; bases outside gene matches: 7. The CDR3 is 14 residues long.

V usage is TRBV27 and J usage is TRBJ1-6, with 10 bases aligning to TRBD1. V shed 5 bases, J shed 3 bases, and the junction held 4 bases outside the gene matches. Germline CDR1 and CDR2: MNHEY and SMNVEV (reference sequence). The CDR3 totals 16 residues. CDR3 residues: CASSPTGGYYNSPLHF. The CDR3 nucleotides read TGTGCCAGCAGTCCGACAGGGGGCTACTATAATTCACCCCTCCACTTT.